This TCR beta chain was captured by sequencing in a study of T cell responses to AZD1222 COVID-19 vaccine (dated by TCRdb to the early 2020s). Concerning the study at large: AZD1222 recipients whose second dose came at about 4 weeks and those whose second dose came at about 12 weeks were combined into one group, since spike-specific TCR depth and breadth did not differ between the two schedules. A total of 230 to 250 trial participants underwent TCR sequencing, of whom 207 had received two doses of AZD1222 and around 25 had received two doses of the MenACWY control vaccine. Trial participants were enrolled into age subgroups of 18-55, 56-69 and 70-plus years, which contained approximately 150, 28 and 58 TCR-sequenced participants, respectively. The paper's findings and limits, for the study overall: Only five to seven AZD1222 recipients were SARS-CoV-2 seropositive at baseline, limiting conclusions about previously exposed vaccinees. After two AZD1222 doses, spike-specific TCR breadth and depth were significantly higher than at day 0 and than in MenACWY recipients. In the small 56-69-year group, the increase in depth fell short of significance, most likely because of low power. Participants were mostly white British and included more females than males, and it was suggested by the authors that clonal diversity may have been underestimated. Because no day 14 peak-response samples were available, repertoires were characterized only after the peak T cell response. Nearly half of unique spike-specific TCRs reportedly recognized epitopes outside regions mutated in the B.1.351 and B.1.1.7 variants. The whole spike protein was spanned by vaccine-associated CD4 TCRs, and dominant responses were seen in regions 160-218 and 743-854.

Concerning this clone itself: Its target antigen remains unknown. No per-base quality is available; no much larger clone lies one base away.

The CDR3 regions of human TCRbeta chains were subjected to immunosequencing. On the authors' methods: TCRs in the repertoires were compared against a reference library of SARS-CoV-2-specific TCRs that had been generated with the MIRA antigen-specificity platform. Breadth was defined as the fraction of unique TCRs that were SARS-CoV-2-associated. Depth was defined as the fraction of total T cells that were SARS-CoV-2-associated. Using the MIRA data, each spike-specific TCR was assigned both to the spike region to which the TCR was reactive and to a CD4 or CD8 class. Log10-transformed breadth and depth values were compared by one-way ANOVA with Sidak's multiple comparisons tests. Sourced from immuneACCESS, this table was stored by TCRdb with only in-frame sequences that have V and J called. A share of the clones is absent; for the studies checked, an unresolved V gene accounts for under half, and the remainder has no known explanation. The V and J calls and the clone size are those of that table, but D and trimming were determined from the DNA. This sample gives 90,000 to 120,000 clones in total; around 92% of them show up just once. The biggest ten clones account for 5.5% to 8.5% of the sample.

Compared with germline, V lacks 5 bases and J lacks 5 bases; bases without a gene match: 10. CDR3 length: 17 amino acids, cysteine to phenylalanine. Kept here is only the CDR3 DNA, which spans 51 bases and is read in frame from base 1. The germline V gene (reference sequence) gives CDR1 as LNHNV and CDR2 as YYDKDF. The meaning of the sample's time point label: baseline before first vaccination. Samples from vaccinated people were obtained from the UK trials COV001 and COV002, which included a single-blind randomized controlled phase 2/3 trial of AZD1222 (ChAdOx1 nCoV-19) in healthy adults. For TCRbeta chain sequencing, PBMC samples from trial participants were taken at day 0 and at day 28 after the second dose.

Here the sequenced sample was peripheral blood, taken on day 0 of AZD1222 vaccination. The chain is made from TRBV15 and TRBJ1-6, with 9 bases matching TRBD1. The receptor comes from an adult in good health. This receptor carries the CDR3 CATSPRGDRADNSPLHF. The bases read TGTGCCACCAGCCCCCGCGGGGACAGGGCGGATAATTCACCCCTCCACTTT.